The T cell receptor beta chain under discussion was sequenced for a study of blood T cell repertoires in COVID-19. This clone was counted a single time. The trim removed 4 bases at V and 2 bases at J, leaving 2 bases unmatched. The CDR3 is 15 amino acids. Germline loops: CDR1 KGHDR, CDR2 SFDVKD. Here immunoSEQ multiplex PCR was the method, and the copy in TCRdb shows in-frame clones only, minus some. The sample lists about 100,000 clones, roughly 88% seen once, with 5% in the top ten. This TCR came from a human donor in a cohort sampled during active COVID-19. The sample comprised peripheral blood. V and J are TRBV24-1 and TRBJ2-3, with 10 bases fitting TRBD2. The CDR3 coding sequence is TGTGCCACCAGTGACAGCGGGAGGGCCACAGATACGCAGTATTTT. Translation: CATSDSGRATDTQYF.